This T cell receptor (beta chain) is drawn from a study of T cells in Graves' hyperthyroidism and ophthalmopathy. Study-level points and caveats: Through a model of 13 V-J features, ophthalmopathy was separated from stable hyperthyroidism. Blood also contained most expanded thyroid clonotypes above 0.001.

As regards this clonotype: Its antigen is as yet unknown.

TCR beta CDR3 regions were amplified from RNA. Using the HTBI primer set, a first-round RT-PCR was run on the TCR CDR3. Each CDR3 protein gets one entry after TCRdb re-called the multiplex PCR reads with MiXCR. Among about 290,000 distinct CDR3 sequences, approximately 19% were seen once, and the ten largest hold under 45%. Trimming pared 8 bases from V and 3 bases from J, leaving 7 bases between. The CDR3 totals 12 residues. Germline CDR1 is MDHEN and CDR2 is SYDVKM. Ophthalmopathy cases met thresholds of Clinical Activity Score at least 3, NOSPECS grade at least 4 and duration under 3 months. The sample comprised blood. The rearrangement links TRBV28 to TRBJ1-4; D might be TRBD1 (5 bases). This TCR derives from a man aged 45-60 years with Graves' ophthalmopathy. CDR3 protein: CASEGPNEKLFF. Here the CDR3 DNA reads TGTGCCAGCGAGGGACCTAATGAAAAACTGTTTTTT.